A selection of T cell receptor beta chains follows, all from one sample in a study of CD8+ T cells in alopecia areata. This table comes from immunoSEQ multiplex PCR, and its TCRdb copy is limited to in-frame clones, with some not included. This sample has 85,000 to 110,000 clones; roughly half occur once, and the top ten carry 8% to 10%. The sequenced sample was CD4+ T cells sorted from blood. The receptors here all came from a human donor in good health. CDR3s include the opening cysteine and the closing phenylalanine or tryptophan. The order of the fields is V gene, J gene, CDR3 protein.

TRBV7-8	TRBJ1-6	CASSLSGGVRNSPLHF
TRBV29-1	TRBJ1-1	CSVVIRNRPEAFF
TRBV23-1	TRBJ2-5	CASSQKTGGETQYF
TRBV27	TRBJ1-6	CASRRAGGQNSPLHF
TRBV7-2	TRBJ2-3	CASSLVGSFFTDTQYF
TRBV5-1	TRBJ1-2	CASSLEGNYGYTF
TRBV30	TRBJ1-6	CAWSVGSSNSPLHF
TRBV7-9	TRBJ2-5	CASSFKTGALKFQETQYF
TRBV7-2	TRBJ1-2	CASSLVQGGYGYTF
TRBV29-1	TRBJ1-5	CSVLEQGYSNQPQHF
TRBV4-1	TRBJ1-1	CASSLWATGNTEAFF
TRBV5-1	TRBJ2-3	CASSLALGTDTQYF
TRBV7-9	TRBJ2-3	CASSPGVGADTQYF
TRBV28	TRBJ2-1	CASSLRGNEQFF
TRBV7-6	TRBJ2-5	CASSPLRETQYF
TRBV27	TRBJ1-6	CASSSTVNNSPLHF
TRBV7-2	TRBJ1-5	CASSLGSGNQPQHF
TRBV2	TRBJ1-2	CASSEKSPGQGIGGYTF
TRBV28	TRBJ1-2	CASRKGDYGYTF